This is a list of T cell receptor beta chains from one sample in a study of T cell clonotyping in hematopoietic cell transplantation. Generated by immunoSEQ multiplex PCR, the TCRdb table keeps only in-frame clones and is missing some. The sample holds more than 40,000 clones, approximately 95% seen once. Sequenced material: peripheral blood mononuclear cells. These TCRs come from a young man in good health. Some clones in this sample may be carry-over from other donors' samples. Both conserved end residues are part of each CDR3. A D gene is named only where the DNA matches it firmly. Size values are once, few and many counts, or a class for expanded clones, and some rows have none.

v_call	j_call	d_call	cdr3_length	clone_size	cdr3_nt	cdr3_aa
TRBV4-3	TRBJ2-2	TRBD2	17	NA	TGCGCCAGCAGCCAAGGGACTAGCGGGAGATATACCGGGGAGCTGTTTTTT	CASSQGTSGRYTGELFF
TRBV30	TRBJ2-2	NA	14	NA	TGTGCCTGGAAGGGTGGATTTAACACCGGGGAGCTGTTTTTT	CAWKGGFNTGELFF
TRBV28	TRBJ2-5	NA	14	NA	TGTGCCAGCAGTTTACCAGCGGAAGAAGAGACCCAGTACTTC	CASSLPAEEETQYF
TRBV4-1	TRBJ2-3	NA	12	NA	TGCGCCAGCAGCCAAGAGGCAGATACGCAGTATTTT	CASSQEADTQYF
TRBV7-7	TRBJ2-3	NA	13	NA	TGTGCTAGCAGCCGGGCCGTCGCAGATACGCAGTATTTT	CASSRAVADTQYF
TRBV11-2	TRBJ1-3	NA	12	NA	TGTGCCAGCAGCCCTTCAGGAAACACCATATATTTT	CASSPSGNTIYF
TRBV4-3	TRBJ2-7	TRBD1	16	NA	TGCGCCAGCAGCCAGGACGGGACAGGGAAAATCAACGAGCAGTACTTC	CASSQDGTGKINEQYF
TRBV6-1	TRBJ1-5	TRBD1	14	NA	TGTGCCAGCAGGGGACAGCTTAGCAATCAGCCCCAGCATTTT	CASRGQLSNQPQHF
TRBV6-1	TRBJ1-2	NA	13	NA	TGTGCCAGCAGTGAACAGGGTTACGATGGCTACACCTTC	CASSEQGYDGYTF
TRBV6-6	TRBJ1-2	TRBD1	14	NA	TGTGCCAGCAATCGCGGGGACAGGGTCAATGGCTACACCTTC	CASNRGDRVNGYTF
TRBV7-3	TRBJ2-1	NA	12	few	TGTGCCAGCAGCTCGGATGACAATGAGCAGTTCTTC	CASSSDDNEQFF
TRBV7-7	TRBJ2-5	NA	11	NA	TGTGCCAGCAGCTCCGAGGGGACCCAGTACTTC	CASSSEGTQYF
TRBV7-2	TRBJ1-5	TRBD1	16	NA	TGTGCCAGCAGCTTAGGGACAGGGTTTGTGGGTCAGCCCCAGCATTTT	CASSLGTGFVGQPQHF
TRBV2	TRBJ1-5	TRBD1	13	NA	TGTGCCAGCAGTACGGACAGGGACCAGCCCCAGCATTTT	CASSTDRDQPQHF
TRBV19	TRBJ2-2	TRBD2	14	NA	TGTGCCAGTACCATACAGCGGGGTCCCGGGGAGCTGTTTTTT	CASTIQRGPGELFF
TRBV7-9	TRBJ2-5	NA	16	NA	TGTGCCAGCAGCTTAATAGATAGCACAGTCCAAGAGACCCAGTACTTC	CASSLIDSTVQETQYF
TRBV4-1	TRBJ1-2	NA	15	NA	TGCGCCAGCAGCCAAGATTCGGGACTGTCCTCTGGCTACACCTTC	CASSQDSGLSSGYTF
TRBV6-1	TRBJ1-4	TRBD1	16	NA	TGTGCCAGCAGTGACAGGGGGCGAGCTACTAATGAAAAACTGTTTTTT	CASSDRGRATNEKLFF
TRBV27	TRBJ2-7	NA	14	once	TGTGCCAGCAGTTTAAGGGACCCTGCCCACGAGCAGTACTTC	CASSLRDPAHEQYF
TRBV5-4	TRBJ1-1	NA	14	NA	TGTGCCAGCAGCTTTAATTTGGGGCACCCTGAAGCTTTCTTT	CASSFNLGHPEAFF
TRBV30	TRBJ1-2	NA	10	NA	TGTGCCTGGAGCCTTATTGGCTACACCTTC	CAWSLIGYTF
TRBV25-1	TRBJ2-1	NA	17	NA	TGTGCCAGCAGTGAACGGTTTACAGTGACCAGGAACAATGAGCAGTTCTTC	CASSERFTVTRNNEQFF
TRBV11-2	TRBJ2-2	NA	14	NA	TGTGCCAGCAGCTCCCCAGGGGACACCGGGGAGCTGTTTTTT	CASSSPGDTGELFF
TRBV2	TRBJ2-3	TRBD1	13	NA	TGTGCCAGCAGTAACAGGGGGTCAGATACGCAGTATTTT	CASSNRGSDTQYF
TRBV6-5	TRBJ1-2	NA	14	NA	TGTGCCAGCAGGCCCAGAAGGGAACCCGTAAACTACACCTTC	CASRPRREPVNYTF
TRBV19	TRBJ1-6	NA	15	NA	TGTGCCAGTAGTATCGACGGGGATTATAATTCACCCCTCCACTTT	CASSIDGDYNSPLHF
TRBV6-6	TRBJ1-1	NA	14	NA	TGTGCCAGCAGTTACGGGCAGGGGAACACTGAAGCTTTCTTT	CASSYGQGNTEAFF
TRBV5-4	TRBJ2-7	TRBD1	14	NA	TGTGCCAGCAGCTTGGGAGACAGGGGCTACGAGCAGTACTTC	CASSLGDRGYEQYF
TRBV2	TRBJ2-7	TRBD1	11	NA	TGTGCCAGCAGTGTACAGGGGAGGCAGTACTTC	CASSVQGRQYF
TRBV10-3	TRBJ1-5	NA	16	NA	TGTGCCATCAGTGAGGCGGGTGAATTAGCATATCAGCCCCAGCATTTT	CAISEAGELAYQPQHF
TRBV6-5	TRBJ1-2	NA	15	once	TGTGCCAGCAGGGGTACTGGGACACCTAACTATGGCTACACCTTC	CASRGTGTPNYGYTF
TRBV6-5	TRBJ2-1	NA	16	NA	TGTGCCAGCAGTTATGTCCGGGACAAGGGGAACAATGAGCAGTTCTTC	CASSYVRDKGNNEQFF
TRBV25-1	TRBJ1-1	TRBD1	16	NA	TGTGCCAGCAGTGAAGCCCGGTGGCAGGGGGTCCCTGAAGCTTTCTTT	CASSEARWQGVPEAFF
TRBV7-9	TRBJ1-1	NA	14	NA	TGTGCCAGCAGCACTGGGACCGGGAACACTGAAGCTTTCTTT	CASSTGTGNTEAFF
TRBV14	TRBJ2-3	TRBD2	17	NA	TGTGCCAGCAGCCAAGCACTAGCGGGAGCTGGCACAGATACGCAGTATTTT	CASSQALAGAGTDTQYF